These 26 T cell receptor beta chains were sequenced from one sample in a study of CD8+ T cells in alopecia areata. The treatment was: oral pan-JAK inhibitor, 5-10 mg twice daily. Following extraction, RNA underwent reverse transcription to cDNA, which served as the sequencing template. Assay used: immunoSEQ multiplex PCR; TCRdb lists only in-frame clones, some missing. The data hold roughly 64,000 clones, with 35% to 55% observed a single time. This specimen consisted of CD8+ T cells sorted from blood, obtained around week 37, from a patient treated with tofacitinib. Source of these receptors: a human donor with alopecia areata.

The table lists this clone with a few counts. The chain employs TRBV29-1 and TRBJ1-1, with 8 bases fitting TRBD1. The CDR3 extends over 12 amino acids. Germline V gene lookup returns CDR1 SQVTM and CDR2 ANQGSEA. The V segment lost 3 bases and the J segment 6 bases; nucleotides outside the gene matches: 3. The CDR3 region has the DNA TGCAGCGTTGAGGAACAGGGGGCTGAAGCTTTCTTT. This sequence encodes CSVEEQGAEAFF.

This chain links TRBV7-2 with TRBJ2-5, with D perhaps TRBD2 (5 bases). The CDR3 has 13 amino acids. Trimming left V 6 bases short and J 7 bases short, with 15 bases between. Germline V lookup: CDR1 SGHTA, CDR2 FQGNSA. CDR3 nucleotides: TGTGCCAGCAGTCCCGGTCCTCGGGGGACCCAGTACTTC. It is translated as CASSPGPRGTQYF.

A few counts support this clone. The chain couples TRBV7-8 to TRBJ2-7; D is unresolved. Trimming left V 4 bases short and J 7 bases short, with 23 bases between. CDR1 is SGHVS and CDR2 is FQNEAQ in the germline V gene. The CDR3 totals 16 residues. The CDR3 loop is CASSSLKTVSMGEQYF. CDR3 nucleotides: TGTGCCAGCAGCTCCTTAAAAACCGTCTCTATGGGGGAGCAGTACTTC.

The chain is built from TRBV4-1 and TRBJ2-3, with TRBD2 matching 10 bases. CDR3 length: 16 residues. CDR1 is MGHRA, CDR2 YSYEKL, per germline. The V gene end was trimmed by 1 base and the J gene end by 2 bases; junction bases not matched to a gene: 3. The CDR3: CASSQGLAGDTDTQYF. CDR3 DNA sequence: TGCGCCAGCAGCCAAGGGCTAGCGGGAGACACAGATACGCAGTATTTT.

The chain carries TRBV6-1 and TRBJ2-3; D perhaps matches TRBD2 (6 bases). With 8 bases removed from V and 4 bases from J, the gap between germline ends came to 19 bases. Germline loops: CDR1 MNHNS, CDR2 SASEGT. The CDR3 has 15 residues. CDR3 region: CASLGRGDSADTQYF. CDR3 nucleotides: TGTGCCAGCTTGGGGCGGGGTGATAGCGCAGATACGCAGTATTTT.

This chain joins TRBV7-8 and TRBJ2-7, with 7 bases aligning to TRBD2. The V gene's germline CDR1 is SGHVS and CDR2 FQNEAQ. The CDR3 is made up of 12 amino acids. With V trimmed by 9 bases and J by 3 bases, 5 bases remained unmatched. CDR3 nucleotides: TGTGCCAGTCGGCGGGAGAACTACGAGCAGTACTTC. Translated: CASRRENYEQYF.

The chain joins TRBV2 to TRBJ2-1, with unresolved D. The CDR3 loop spans 16 amino acids. Germline V lookup: CDR1 SNHLY, CDR2 FYNNEI. With 4 bases removed from V and 6 bases from J, the gap between germline ends came to 19 bases. CDR3 DNA: TGTGCCAGCAGTGCCCTTTCTGCGGAGCATTCCAATGAGCAGTTCTTC. Amino acids: CASSALSAEHSNEQFF.

V and J are TRBV14 and TRBJ2-7, with 9 bases matching TRBD1. The germline gives CDR1 SGHDN, CDR2 FVKESK. V lost 5 bases, J lost 4 bases, and 12 bases stayed unmatched. This CDR3 spans 16 amino acids. The CDR3 loop reads CASSASYRGPCYEQYF. The CDR3 DNA follows: TGTGCCAGCAGCGCTAGCTACAGGGGGCCTTGTTACGAGCAGTACTTC.

The V gene is TRBV7-9, the J gene TRBJ2-2, with D unresolved. From germline, CDR1 is SEHNR and CDR2 FQNEAQ (reference sequence). Deletions cut 7 bases from V and 5 bases from J, with 5 bases between. The CDR3 has 11 residues. The CDR3: CASTETGELFF. DNA of the CDR3: TGTGCCAGCACCGAAACCGGGGAGCTGTTTTTT.

The rearrangement links TRBV7-9 to TRBJ2-7, with 7 bases matching TRBD2. The CDR3 runs to 13 residues. The germline CDR1 and CDR2 sequences are SEHNR and FQNEAQ (reference sequence). Trimming took 8 bases from V and 7 from J; bases not matched to a gene: 11. CDR3 region: CASETSRALEQYF. In nucleotides, the CDR3 is TGTGCCAGCGAGACTAGCCGGGCCCTTGAGCAGTACTTC.

The genes are TRBV27 and TRBJ2-4; TRBD1 aligns across 8 bases. This CDR3 contains 15 residues. With V trimmed by 5 bases and J by 9 bases, 12 bases remained unmatched. The germline gives CDR1 MNHEY, CDR2 SMNVEV (reference sequence). As DNA, the CDR3 is TGTGCCAGCAGTCGAACCCGGACAGGGTGGGGCATTCAGTACTTC. Translated, it gives CASSRTRTGWGIQYF.

The chain joins TRBV27 to TRBJ2-7; 13 nucleotides match TRBD2. The CDR3 consists of 15 residues. The trim removed 8 bases at V and 4 bases at J, leaving 8 bases unmatched. CDR1 and CDR2 from the germline V gene are MNHEY and SMNVEV (reference sequence). CDR3 in DNA: TGTGCCAGCGGGAAAGGGACTAGCGGGAATTACGAGCAGTACTTC. Translated: CASGKGTSGNYEQYF.

This rearrangement joins TRBV9 to TRBJ2-7; D remains unclear. CDR1 is SGDLS, CDR2 YYNGEE, per germline. The CDR3 has 15 residues. V lost 0 bases and J lost 0, with 10 bases in between. This CDR3 reads CASSVAGVPSYEQYF. The CDR3 DNA sequence: TGTGCCAGCAGCGTAGCTGGGGTTCCCTCCTACGAGCAGTACTTC.

This clone was observed a handful of times. The rearrangement joins TRBV29-1 to TRBJ2-1; no definite D call. Between the trimmed V and J ends, which lost 5 bases and 0 bases, there was a span of 8 bases. Germline V lookup: CDR1 SQVTM, CDR2 ANQGSEA. This CDR3 has 13 amino acids. The CDR3 bases are TGCAGCGTTAGACCAGACTCCTACAATGAGCAGTTCTTC. Amino acids: CSVRPDSYNEQFF.

This clone has only a few counts. The chain is built from TRBV6-5 and TRBJ1-5; 7 nucleotides align to TRBD1. The junction had 6 bases not matched to a gene; V was cut back by 6 bases and J by 4 bases. The CDR3 is 14 amino acids. CDR1 and CDR2 (germline): MNHEY, SVGAGI. CDR3: CASRKTGRNQPQHF. The CDR3 DNA is TGTGCCAGCAGGAAGACAGGGAGGAATCAGCCCCAGCATTTT.

The V and J genes are TRBV27 and TRBJ2-7; 12 positions agree with TRBD2. Trimming at V came to 3 bases and at J to 9 bases, leaving 3 bases not matched to a gene. This CDR3 contains 13 residues. Germline assignment: CDR1 MNHEY and CDR2 SMNVEV (reference sequence). CDR3 DNA sequence: TGTGCCAGCAGTTTCTCTAGCGGGAGGGTGCAGTACTTC. Translated, it gives CASSFSSGRVQYF.

This clone was seen a single time. This rearrangement joins TRBV9 to TRBJ2-7; TRBD1 is a possible D gene (6 bases). Trimming took 4 bases from V and 6 from J, leaving 14 bases between them. The germline V gene has CDR1 SGDLS and CDR2 YYNGEE. The CDR3 runs to 13 residues. CDR3 sequence reads: CASSRSQGREQYF. The DNA of the CDR3 is TGTGCCAGCAGCCGCTCACAGGGTCGCGAGCAGTACTTC.

J is TRBJ1-3 and V is TRBV29-1; the D is unclear. V lost 2 bases and J 4 bases, leaving 12 bases between the germline ends. Germline values: CDR1 SQVTM, CDR2 ANQGSEA. The CDR3 spans 14 residues. Here the CDR3 reads CSVELGLEGNTIYF. CDR3 coding DNA: TGCAGCGTTGAACTGGGGTTGGAAGGAAACACCATATATTTT.

The chain uses TRBV19 and TRBJ2-2, with D perhaps given as TRBD1 or TRBD2 (5 bases each). The CDR3 runs to 13 residues. CDR1 and CDR2 from the germline V gene are LNHDA and SQIVND (reference sequence). V shed 8 bases and J shed 6 bases, with 13 bases lying between them. The CDR3 loop is CASPGAGAGELFF. Here the CDR3 DNA reads TGTGCCAGTCCTGGGGCCGGGGCCGGGGAGCTGTTTTTT.

This chain joins TRBV5-6 and TRBJ2-7; D remains unclear. Looked up from germline, CDR1 is SGHDT and CDR2 is YYEEEE. This CDR3 has 13 residues. Trimming pared 1 base from V and 5 bases from J, leaving 10 bases between. The CDR3 spells CASSLIQQNEQYF. The DNA for the CDR3 is TGTGCCAGCAGCTTGATCCAACAGAACGAGCAGTACTTC.

This clone was detected a few times. This chain connects TRBV29-1 to TRBJ1-1, with 7 bases aligning to TRBD1. The CDR3 runs 13 residues. CDR1 and CDR2 (germline): SQVTM, ANQGSEA. With 5 bases clipped from V and 6 bases from J, the junction kept 9 bases outside the gene matches. CDR3 amino acids: CSVFPGTAAEAFF. The CDR3 DNA is TGCAGCGTTTTCCCCGGGACAGCGGCTGAAGCTTTCTTT.

CDR3 nucleotide sequence: TGTGCCAGCAGTAGGCGAGCGGTGACTGAAGCTTTCTTT. Translating gives CASSRRAVTEAFF. The chain is built from TRBV27 and TRBJ1-1; no reliable D call. Germline CDR1 reads MNHEY; CDR2 reads SMNVEV (reference sequence). V lost 5 bases, J lost 5 bases, and 12 bases lay in between. The CDR3 totals 13 residues.

The CDR3 bases are TGCAGTGACGGGACGAACGGTAATGAGCAGTTCTTC. Translating it yields CSDGTNGNEQFF. The V and J genes are TRBV29-1 and TRBJ2-1, with D perhaps TRBD1 or TRBD2 (5 bases each). Per the germline V gene, CDR1 is SQVTM and CDR2 is ANQGSEA. This CDR3 has 12 amino acids.

In its sample, this clone was seen a few times. The genes are TRBV29-1 and TRBJ2-2; D is undetermined. Germline V lookup: CDR1 SQVTM, CDR2 ANQGSEA. Between the trimmed V and J ends, which lost 4 bases and 4 bases, there was a span of 4 bases. This CDR3 is built from 11 residues. CDR3 nucleotides: TGCAGCGTTGTCCTCACCGGGGAGCTGTTTTTT. This translates into CSVVLTGELFF.

This chain links TRBV5-1 with TRBJ2-7; D not resolved. Trimming cost V 0 bases and J 6 bases, with 7 bases left between them. The CDR3 loop spans 12 amino acids. CDR1 and CDR2 (germline): SGHRS, YFSETQ. The CDR3: CASSLAPLEQYF. CDR3 nucleotides: TGCGCCAGCAGCTTGGCCCCACTCGAGCAGTACTTC.

The chain links TRBV29-1 to TRBJ1-1; D may be TRBD1 (6 bases). Trimming shortened V by 8 bases and J by 0 bases, and 13 bases separated the two germline ends. The CDR3 loop spans 13 amino acids. Germline V gene lookup returns CDR1 SQVTM and CDR2 ANQGSEA. CDR3 in amino acids: CSTEGGLNTEAFF. The CDR3 nucleotides read TGCAGCACTGAGGGGGGCTTGAACACTGAAGCTTTCTTT.